The T cell receptor beta chain described here comes from a study of blood T cells in healthy people across ages. Study at large: Capturing about one barcoded beta molecule per two T cells was achieved by template switching.

Primed by a sample-barcoded 5' primer and a J-beta primer mix, a second PCR proceeded for 7 to 11 cycles. In TCRdb, the 5' RACE reads were re-called with MiXCR into one record per CDR3 protein. The sample has more than 800,000 distinct CDR3 sequences; under 35% are singletons. Each of the donors had 9 to 10 milliliters of peripheral blood drawn into EDTA-treated Vacutainer tubes. The table lists this clonotype with a few counts. Its antigen remains unknown. CDR1 SGHKS and CDR2 YYEKEE come from the germline V gene (reference sequence). The ends lost 3 bases at V and 7 bases at J; junction bases unmatched: 6. The length of the CDR3 is 14 residues. Regarding the study as a whole: Roughly linear declines in TCR beta diversity per million T cells occurred with age.

The receptor was isolated from an elderly woman in good health. This sequence joins TRBV5-5 and TRBJ1-2; 10 nucleotides match TRBD1. Sequenced: blood. CDR3 coding DNA: TGTGCCAGCAGCTGGGGACAGGGGCGGGGTGGCTACACCTTC. Translated, it gives CASSWGQGRGGYTF.